These 19 T cell receptor beta chains were all obtained from the same sample, sequenced in a study of blood T cells in healthy people across ages. Primed by a sample-barcoded 5' primer and a J-beta primer mix, a second PCR proceeded for about 7 to 11 cycles. TCRdb analysed the 5' RACE reads with MiXCR anew, one entry per CDR3 protein. The repertoire holds around 800,000 distinct CDR3 sequences, with about 62% as singletons. The specimen was blood. These receptors were taken from a man younger than 40 in good health.

This CDR3 reads CSAQQGAGANVLTF. The CDR3 DNA reads TGCAGTGCTCAACAGGGGGCGGGGGCCAACGTCCTGACTTTC. The chain employs TRBV20-1 and TRBJ2-6; 9 positions agree with TRBD1. Per the germline V gene, CDR1 is DFQATT and CDR2 is SNEGSKA (reference sequence). V lost 5 bases, J lost 4 bases, and 3 bases stayed unmatched. This CDR3 spans 14 amino acids.

About this clonotype: Relative to the germline gene, one junction end is altered; a read error may explain this. V usage is TRBV20-1 and J usage is TRBJ2-3; 7 bases match TRBD2. Germline CDR1 is DFQATT and CDR2 is SNEGSKA (reference sequence). The CDR3 contains 14 residues. CDR3 nucleotide sequence: TGCAGTGCTAGGGAGCGGGGCAGCACAGATGCGCAGTATTTT. Translating gives CSARERGSTDAQYF.

The V and J genes are TRBV10-3 and TRBJ2-3; D remains ambiguous. The CDR3 length is 13 residues. V was shortened by 4 bases and J by 4 bases, with 9 bases between the two germline ends. Per the germline V gene, CDR1 is ENHRY and CDR2 is SYGVKD. CDR3 amino acids: CAISGVPPDTQYF. The CDR3 DNA sequence: TGTGCCATCAGTGGGGTCCCCCCAGATACGCAGTATTTT.

This rearrangement joins TRBV2 to TRBJ1-5; 10 nucleotides agree with TRBD1. CDR1 and CDR2 (germline): SNHLY, FYNNEI. CDR3 length equals 16 residues. V lost 0 bases and J lost 2; bases outside the gene matches: 1. CDR3 amino acids: CASSEAGTGGNQPQHF. In nucleotides, the CDR3 is TGTGCCAGCAGTGAAGCAGGGACAGGGGGCAATCAGCCCCAGCATTTT.

The chain is built from TRBV11-1 and TRBJ2-1; D unclear. The CDR3 is 15 residues long. The V gene lost 1 base and the J gene lost 2 bases, with 9 bases spanning the gap. Germline V gene lookup returns CDR1 SGHAT and CDR2 FQDESV (reference sequence). CDR3 loop: CASSLGQEPYNEQFF. CDR3 coding DNA: TGTGCCAGCAGCTTAGGGCAGGAGCCCTACAATGAGCAGTTCTTC.

V gene TRBV29-1 combines with J gene TRBJ2-7; 7 bases agree with TRBD1. With V trimmed by 2 bases and J by 5 bases, 3 bases remained unmatched. CDR1 and CDR2 from the germline V gene are SQVTM and ANQGSEA. CDR3 length equals 12 residues. The CDR3 DNA is TGCAGCGTTGAACGGCAGGGGGACGAGCAGTACTTC. Amino acids: CSVERQGDEQYF.

In DNA form, the CDR3 reads TGCGCCAGCAGCCAAGATCCCTGGACAGGGGGCCCCAATGAGCAGTTCTTC. As protein: CASSQDPWTGGPNEQFF. The gene calls are TRBV4-1 and TRBJ2-1, with 11 bases fitting TRBD1. J gave up 6 bases and V 0 bases, and 7 bases lay outside the gene matches. CDR3 size: 17 residues. The germline V gene encodes CDR1 MGHRA and CDR2 YSYEKL.

J is TRBJ2-6 and V is TRBV6-2 or TRBV6-3, with 10 bases matching TRBD1. CDR1 and CDR2 (germline): MNHEY, SVGEGT. The length of the CDR3 is 19 residues. V lost 0 bases, J lost 2 bases, and 7 bases stayed unmatched. CDR3 protein: CASSYSEGTGVPGANVLTF. The CDR3 DNA follows: TGTGCCAGCAGTTACTCTGAAGGGACAGGGGTGCCTGGGGCCAACGTCCTGACTTTC.

The CDR3 loop is CATSSFGNEKLFF. CDR3 DNA sequence: TGTGCCACCAGCAGTTTCGGCAATGAAAAACTGTTTTTT. V gene TRBV15 combines with J gene TRBJ1-4; D unresolved. The CDR3 totals 13 residues. V was trimmed by 3 bases and J by 5 bases, leaving 7 bases between them. Germline V CDR1 and CDR2: LNHNV, YYDKDF (reference sequence).

The chain recombines TRBV20-1 with TRBJ2-7, with D maybe TRBD2 (5 bases). V lost 6 bases to trimming and J lost 2 bases, with 14 bases between them. There are 13 residues in the CDR3. Germline CDR1 and CDR2: DFQATT and SNEGSKA (reference sequence). The CDR3 DNA is TGCAGTGCGTCGAAGGAGGCGGCCTACGAGCAGTACTTC. The encoded protein is CSASKEAAYEQYF.

This clonotype occurred a few times. The V and J genes are TRBV7-2 and TRBJ2-5, with TRBD1 matching over 8 bases. The CDR3 contains 15 residues. Germline V CDR1 and CDR2: SGHTA, FQGNSA. Trimming removed 1 base from V and 7 bases from J; junction bases left unmatched: 8. For the CDR3, the DNA is TGTGCCAGCAGCTTAGGCAGGGGGCCCGAGGGGACCCAGTACTTC. As protein: CASSLGRGPEGTQYF.

J is TRBJ2-7 and V is TRBV28, with TRBD2 identical over 7 bases. This CDR3 is 15 amino acids long. Trimming cost V 6 bases and J 4 bases; bases outside gene matches: 12. The germline V gene encodes CDR1 MDHEN and CDR2 SYDVKM. In DNA, the CDR3 is TGTGCCAGCAGCCTGAGCGGGACGGTTAGATACGAGCAGTACTTC. Protein product: CASSLSGTVRYEQYF.

The rearrangement joins TRBV5-1 to TRBJ2-4; no definite D call. The J call may be wrong; the DNA end is better matched by TRBJ2-7. Germline CDR1 reads SGHRS; CDR2 reads YFSETQ. The CDR3 length is 15 residues. CDR3 in amino acids: CASSLAPADPYEQYF. The CDR3 region has the DNA TGCGCCAGCAGCTTGGCGCCAGCTGACCCCTACGAGCAGTACTTC.

The chain is built from TRBV4-3 and TRBJ2-7; 8 nucleotides agree with TRBD1. The CDR3 is 16 residues long. The germline V gene has CDR1 LGHNA and CDR2 YSLEER. Trimming cost V 3 bases and J 0 bases; bases outside gene matches: 7. The CDR3 nucleotides read TGCGCCAGCAGCCAGTACTCGACAGGGGACTCCTACGAGCAGTACTTC. Its translation: CASSQYSTGDSYEQYF.

This chain joins TRBV4-3 and TRBJ2-7; D possibly corresponds to TRBD1 (6 bases). This CDR3 contains 16 residues. Trimming cost V 0 bases and J 1 base, with 13 bases left between them. CDR1 is LGHNA and CDR2 is YSLEER in the germline V gene. CDR3 protein: CASSQDGGRGSYEQYF. CDR3 DNA sequence: TGCGCCAGCAGCCAAGATGGCGGCAGGGGATCCTACGAGCAGTACTTC.

This clonotype was observed once. V and J are TRBV20-1 and TRBJ2-1; 7 positions match TRBD2. Germline assignment: CDR1 DFQATT and CDR2 SNEGSKA (reference sequence). V lost 6 bases to trimming and J lost 2 bases; unmatched junction nucleotides: 13. This CDR3 contains 16 residues. The CDR3 DNA is TGCAGTGCCCAGAGGAGAGCGGGGTTGACCTACAATGAGCAGTTCTTC. This sequence encodes CSAQRRAGLTYNEQFF.

The genes are TRBV9 and TRBJ2-4, with D possibly matching TRBD2 (5 bases). The J call is uncertain, as TRBJ2-7 better fits the DNA end. Germline lookup yields CDR1 SGDLS and CDR2 YYNGEE. The CDR3 contains 13 residues. This chain's CDR3 is CASSQTRDYEQYF. CDR3 DNA: TGTGCCAGCAGCCAAACTAGGGACTACGAGCAGTACTTC.

Notes on this clonotype: It may be a read error: a sequence one base away is much more abundant. The chain has TRBV4-2 and TRBJ1-6; 9 bases fit TRBD1. The germline V gene encodes CDR1 LGHNA and CDR2 YNFKEQ. The CDR3 length is 15 residues. V lost 5 bases and J lost 11; bases outside the gene matches: 10. This CDR3 reads CASSFRDREGPPLHF. The CDR3, as DNA: TGTGCCAGCAGCTTCCGGGACAGGGAAGGGCCACCCCTCCACTTT.

The chain uses TRBV29-1 and TRBJ2-7; D perhaps matches TRBD2 (6 bases). CDR3 length: 16 amino acids. The V gene's germline CDR1 is SQVTM and CDR2 ANQGSEA. V was clipped by 4 bases and J by 0 bases, with 19 bases between them. The CDR3 here is CSVGTRGGGDSYEQYF. In DNA, the CDR3 is TGCAGCGTTGGAACCCGGGGTGGCGGGGACTCCTACGAGCAGTACTTC.